Listed here are 26 T cell receptor beta chains from one sample, sequenced in a study of T cells in Graves' hyperthyroidism and ophthalmopathy. TCR beta CDR3 regions were amplified from RNA. HTBI primers were employed in a first-round RT-PCR of the TCR CDR3. TCRdb re-called the multiplex PCR reads with MiXCR, one entry per CDR3 protein. This table holds 300,000 or so distinct CDR3 sequences, roughly 20% found once. The sample was blood. These receptors all come from a woman in her 50s with Graves' hyperthyroidism.

The chain employs TRBV6-1 and TRBJ1-3, with unresolved D. Germline V lookup: CDR1 MNHNS, CDR2 SASEGT. CDR3 length: 11 amino acids. V shed 7 bases and J shed 0 bases, with 1 base lying between them. The CDR3 loop reads CASNSGNTIYF. The CDR3 DNA is TGTGCCAGCAACTCTGGAAACACCATATATTTT.

This clonotype was counted between two and nine times. The chain is built from TRBV28 and TRBJ2-7; D may correspond to TRBD1 or TRBD2 (6 bases each). CDR3 length: 15 amino acids. Trimming cost V 1 base and J 5 bases, with 15 bases left between them. The germline V gene encodes CDR1 MDHEN and CDR2 SYDVKM. The CDR3 DNA sequence: TGTGCCAGCAGTTTATTTGGACTCGGGGGCGACGAGCAGTACTTC. Protein: CASSLFGLGGDEQYF.

This clonotype was observed a few times. The CDR3 DNA sequence: TGTGCCAGCAGTTTATATTGGGACGTAGGGGATTCACCCCTCCACTTT. Its protein is CASSLYWDVGDSPLHF. The chain uses TRBV27 and TRBJ1-6, with D possibly matching TRBD1 (5 bases). This CDR3 contains 16 residues. Trimming cost V 1 base and J 8 bases, with 15 bases left between them. The germline CDR1 and CDR2 sequences are MNHEY and SMNVEV (reference sequence).

The J gene is TRBJ2-7, the V gene TRBV7-9; weak D call: TRBD1 (5 bases). Trimming cost V 2 bases and J 6 bases, with 11 bases left between them. Germline CDR1 SEHNR, CDR2 FQNEAQ (reference sequence). The CDR3 consists of 13 residues. The CDR3 DNA reads as TGTGCCAGCAGCTTATATCAGGGTGGCGAGCAGTACTTC. This codes for CASSLYQGGEQYF.

In its sample, this clonotype was seen many times. The V gene is TRBV5-6, the J gene TRBJ2-1; no clear D gene. V shed 6 bases and J shed 2 bases, with 9 bases lying between them. This CDR3 region has 13 residues. CDR1 SGHDT and CDR2 YYEEEE come from the germline V gene. The CDR3 here is CASTPRTYNEQFF. The CDR3 region has the DNA TGTGCCAGCACCCCCCGCACCTACAATGAGCAGTTCTTC.

This clonotype was observed a few times. V is TRBV3-1 and J is TRBJ2-7; 9 bases fit TRBD2. The CDR3 length is 16 residues. V trimming: 4 bases; J trimming: 4 bases; junction bases outside the gene matches: 11. Per the germline V gene, CDR1 is LGHDT and CDR2 is YNNKEL (reference sequence). In DNA form, the CDR3 reads TGTGCCAGCAGCCGAGCATTGATTAGCGGGAGTTACGAGCAGTACTTC. Protein sequence: CASSRALISGSYEQYF.

There are many counts of this clonotype. The chain uses TRBV7-6 and TRBJ2-5, with 10 nucleotides matching TRBD2. Germline V CDR1 and CDR2: SGHVS, FNYEAQ. The CDR3 is made up of 17 amino acids. The J segment lost 4 bases and the V segment lost 5 bases, leaving 13 bases of the junction unmatched. The CDR3 sequence: CASSQARASGSAETQYF. The CDR3 DNA sequence: TGTGCCAGCAGCCAAGCAAGGGCTAGCGGGAGTGCAGAGACCCAGTACTTC.

As for this clonotype: A clone one base away is much larger, so this may be a read error. The chain combines TRBV6-1 with TRBJ1-1; 7 bases are shared with TRBD1. CDR1 is MNHNS and CDR2 is SASEGT in the germline V gene. CDR3 length: 13 residues. V lost 10 bases and J lost 7; bases outside the gene matches: 12. CDR3 sequence reads: CATTRDSRGEAFF. CDR3 in DNA: TGTGCCACTACTCGGGACAGTAGGGGTGAAGCTTTCTTT.

J is TRBJ2-1 and V is TRBV30; the D gene is possibly TRBD2 (6 bases). In germline, CDR1 is GTSNPN, CDR2 SVGIG (reference sequence). The CDR3 sequence is 13 residues long. V was trimmed by 8 bases and J by 5 bases, leaving 16 bases between them. The CDR3 region has the DNA TGTGCCGCCGGGCGGGGAAAGGACAATGAGCAGTTCTTC. It specifies CAAGRGKDNEQFF.

This clonotype occurred many times. This chain connects TRBV20-1 to TRBJ2-5, with 8 bases matching TRBD2. With 1 base clipped from V and 2 bases from J, the junction kept 6 bases outside the gene matches. Per the germline V gene, CDR1 is DFQATT and CDR2 is SNEGSKA (reference sequence). The CDR3 sequence is 15 residues long. CDR3 sequence (DNA): TGCAGTGCTAGAGTCCCGGGGGGGTGGCAAGAGACCCAGTACTTC. This encodes CSARVPGGWQETQYF.

This clonotype was found many times. The chain has TRBV5-1 and TRBJ2-1, with D hard to call. The CDR3 is 15 residues long. The germline V and J ends were trimmed by 2 bases and 4 bases, with 13 bases remaining between them. Germline V gene data show CDR1 as SGHRS and CDR2 as YFSETQ. The CDR3 sequence: CASSFVASGYNEQFF. The CDR3 DNA follows: TGCGCCAGCAGCTTTGTAGCTAGTGGATACAATGAGCAGTTCTTC.

This clonotype has only a few counts. The chain uses TRBV28 and TRBJ2-1; 7 positions agree with TRBD2. Trimming at V came to 2 bases and at J to 10 bases, leaving 2 bases not matched to a gene. The CDR3 has 12 residues. CDR1 and CDR2 from the germline V gene are MDHEN and SYDVKM. This CDR3 is CASSLVGREQFF. For the CDR3, the DNA is TGTGCCAGCAGTTTAGTCGGGAGGGAGCAGTTCTTC.

This clonotype showed up many times. V and J are TRBV11-2 and TRBJ2-5; 7 bases line up with TRBD2. From germline, CDR1 is SGHAT and CDR2 FQNNGV. V shed 3 bases and J 8 bases; nucleotides not matched to a gene: 3. The CDR3 runs 12 residues. The CDR3 nucleotides are TGTGCCAGCAGCTTCGGCGGGGGTACCCAGTACTTC. Amino acid sequence: CASSFGGGTQYF.

This clonotype showed up many times. The rearrangement joins TRBV2 to TRBJ2-1, with D perhaps TRBD2 (5 bases). CDR3 length: 18 amino acids. Germline values: CDR1 SNHLY, CDR2 FYNNEI. The V end was cut by 0 bases, the J end by 7 bases, with 22 bases between. The CDR3 loop is CASSEALASIRLANEQFF. In DNA form, the CDR3 reads TGTGCCAGCAGTGAAGCGCTTGCGTCGATTAGGCTAGCTAATGAGCAGTTCTTC.

In its sample, this clonotype was seen many times. The gene calls are TRBV20-1 and TRBJ2-1; TRBD2 might be the D (6 bases). Germline V CDR1 and CDR2: DFQATT, SNEGSKA (reference sequence). V was trimmed by 5 bases and J by 9 bases, leaving 20 bases between them. This CDR3 comprises 14 residues. CDR3 DNA: TGCAGTGCTCACCATTCGGGGGTGGAGGGTGAGCAGTTCTTC. Protein product: CSAHHSGVEGEQFF.

This clonotype came up a few times. The rearrangement uses TRBV6-2 or TRBV6-3 and TRBJ2-5; 9 bases map to TRBD1. The V gene end was trimmed by 8 bases and the J gene end by 5 bases; junction bases not matched to a gene: 3. The CDR3 loop spans 12 amino acids. Looked up from germline, CDR1 is MNHEY and CDR2 is SVGEGT. This chain's CDR3 is CASWDRVETQYF. The CDR3 DNA sequence: TGTGCCAGCTGGGACAGGGTCGAGACCCAGTACTTC.

The chain joins TRBV15 to TRBJ1-6; D is uncertain. In germline, CDR1 is LNHNV, CDR2 YYDKDF (reference sequence). The CDR3 is 14 residues long. V was clipped by 3 bases and J by 9 bases, with 12 bases between them. The CDR3 DNA is TGTGCCACCAGCAGCGCCTTAAGTGGTTCACCCCTCCACTTT. Protein product: CATSSALSGSPLHF.

The V gene is TRBV28, the J gene TRBJ2-1, with 7 bases that match TRBD2. After removal of 7 bases from V and 7 bases from J, the junction contained 22 bases not matched to a gene. Germline loops: CDR1 MDHEN, CDR2 SYDVKM. This CDR3 is 18 amino acids long. DNA of the CDR3: TGTGCCAGCACCCCGGGTCTGTGGCGGGAGACTTGGATAAATGAGCAGTTCTTC. This gives the protein CASTPGLWRETWINEQFF. The variable domain in full, completed from reference TRBV28 and TRBJ2-1, reads DVKVTQSSRYLVKRTGEKVFLECVQDMDHENMFWYRQDPGLGLRLIYFSYDVKMKEKGDIPEGYSVSREKKERFSLILESASTNQTSMYLCASTPGLWRETWINEQFFGPGTRLTVL.

This clonotype was detected many times. The chain carries TRBV5-5 and TRBJ1-2; TRBD1 matches at 10 bases. V trimming: 2 bases; J trimming: 7 bases; junction bases outside the gene matches: 17. The CDR3 has 18 residues. Germline V gene data show CDR1 as SGHKS and CDR2 as YYEKEE (reference sequence). The CDR3 DNA reads as TGTGCCAGCAGCTTATCCGGTTCCGGGACAGGGGATTTGAGTGGCTACACCTTC. Translating gives CASSLSGSGTGDLSGYTF.

This clonotype was counted at least ten times. The genes are TRBV7-2 and TRBJ2-7; D call uncertain. The germline V and J ends were trimmed by 5 bases and 4 bases, with 15 bases remaining between them. This CDR3 has 14 residues. Germline V gives CDR1 SGHTA, CDR2 FQGNSA. CDR3 region: CASSRAAGQYEQYF. CDR3 DNA sequence: TGTGCCAGCAGCCGGGCGGCTGGGCAATACGAGCAGTACTTC.

This clonotype has ten or more counts. The chain carries TRBV28 and TRBJ2-7; D remains ambiguous. This CDR3 comprises 12 residues. With 7 bases removed from V and 2 bases from J, the gap between germline ends came to 9 bases. Per germline, CDR1 MDHEN and CDR2 SYDVKM. In DNA, the CDR3 is TGTGCCAGCAAGAGCGAACCCTACGAGCAGTACTTC. Its translation is CASKSEPYEQYF.

J is TRBJ1-5 and V is TRBV20-1, with TRBD1 identical over 8 bases. Germline assignment: CDR1 DFQATT and CDR2 SNEGSKA (reference sequence). The CDR3 runs to 13 residues. The trim removed 4 bases at V and 6 bases at J, leaving 5 bases unmatched. CDR3: CSATGGRGQPQHF. In DNA form, the CDR3 reads TGCAGTGCTACAGGGGGCAGGGGTCAGCCCCAGCATTTT.

This clonotype was found many times. The chain recombines TRBV2 with TRBJ2-2; D is undetermined. The germline V gene encodes CDR1 SNHLY and CDR2 FYNNEI. With 3 bases removed from V and 5 bases from J, the gap between germline ends came to 10 bases. The CDR3 extends over 14 amino acids. DNA of the CDR3: TGTGCCAGCAGTGAGACGGCGAGAACCGGGGAGCTGTTTTTT. Its translation is CASSETARTGELFF.

This clonotype has ten or more counts. The chain employs TRBV3-1 and TRBJ2-1, with 8 bases aligning to TRBD2. CDR1 and CDR2 from the germline V gene are LGHDT and YNNKEL (reference sequence). The CDR3 loop spans 13 amino acids. Trimming at V came to 0 bases and at J to 15 bases, leaving 7 bases not matched to a gene. In DNA form, the CDR3 reads TGTGCCAGCAGCCAAGAATCGGGAGGGCCTGGGTTCTTC. Amino acids: CASSQESGGPGFF.

The chain carries TRBV20-1 and TRBJ1-6, with D possibly TRBD1 on 6 matching bases. The CDR3 spans 14 residues. Deletions cut 5 bases from V and 5 bases from J, with 13 bases between. Germline V lookup: CDR1 DFQATT, CDR2 SNEGSKA (reference sequence). In DNA, the CDR3 is TGCAGTGCTCCGAGGGGGGGCCATAATTCACCCCTCCACTTT. Its protein product is CSAPRGGHNSPLHF.

Only a few counts were recorded for this clonotype. J is TRBJ1-2 and V is TRBV20-1, with D hard to call. CDR1 is DFQATT and CDR2 is SNEGSKA in the germline V gene (reference sequence). V was pared by 5 bases and J by 8 bases, with 9 bases between. The CDR3 has 10 residues. The CDR3 DNA reads TGCAGTGCTCCCCACCGGGGCTACACCTTC. Amino acids: CSAPHRGYTF.